The sequence of this TCR beta chain was determined in a study of Graves' ophthalmopathy and Graves' hyperthyroidism. Findings and caveats of the study: The majority of expanded thyroid clonotypes above 0.001 frequency also occurred in blood.

Symptoms, serum thyroxine and TRAb, thyroid ultrasound, and orbital computed tomography formed the diagnostic basis. The V gene lost 4 bases and the J gene lost 4 bases, with 20 bases spanning the gap. The CDR3 loop spans 17 amino acids. The germline CDR1 and CDR2 sequences are SQVTM and ANQGSEA. This clonotype appeared many times. Its antigen is still unknown. Investigators amplified TCR beta CDR3 regions from RNA transcripts. HTBI-primed first-round RT-PCR preceded second-round multiplex PCR. TCRdb re-called the multiplex PCR reads through MiXCR, storing one row per CDR3 protein. The sample holds some 520,000 distinct CDR3 sequences, 14% seen once.

The TCR sequence derives from a woman younger than 45 with Graves' ophthalmopathy. Input material: blood. V usage is TRBV29-1 and J usage is TRBJ1-6, with D perhaps matching TRBD1 (6 bases). The CDR3 nucleotides read TGCAGCGTTGGGGCTCTAACGGACAGAGAGTATAATTCACCCCTCCACTTT. Translating it yields CSVGALTDREYNSPLHF.